These 27 T cell receptor beta chains were sequenced from one sample in a study of OX40 agonist ivuxolimab in advanced cancers. Assay used: immunoSEQ multiplex PCR; TCRdb lists only in-frame clones, some missing. The profile covers approximately 81,000 clones, with approximately 84% appearing a single time and roughly 4.8% taken by the ten largest. The starting material was CD4+ or CD8+ T cells sorted from blood, obtained in a trial of the OX40 agonist ivuxolimab. Receptors originate from an adult with an advanced solid tumor such as melanoma, head and neck, liver or kidney cancer.

The chain joins TRBV6-1 to TRBJ2-7; no clear D gene. Germline-derived CDR1 and CDR2 are MNHNS and SASEGT. Trimming removed 6 bases at V and 1 base at J, with 7 bases between. The CDR3 runs to 12 residues. The CDR3 DNA reads TGTGCCAGCAGCCCCCGTTCCTACGAGCAGTACTTC. Protein: CASSPRSYEQYF.

The chain couples TRBV6-5 to TRBJ1-4, with 7 bases aligning to TRBD1. V was pared by 2 bases and J by 4 bases, with 4 bases of the junction left unmatched. Per germline, CDR1 MNHEY and CDR2 SVGAGI. The CDR3 length is 15 residues. The CDR3 sequence: CASSYAGTVNEKLFF. CDR3 sequence (DNA): TGTGCCAGCAGTTACGCCGGGACAGTTAATGAAAAACTGTTTTTT.

The V and J genes are TRBV2 and TRBJ2-7, with D possibly TRBD1 on 6 matching bases. The CDR3 is 15 residues long. V lost 8 bases and J lost 0, with 17 bases in between. CDR1 is SNHLY and CDR2 is FYNNEI in the germline V gene. The CDR3 DNA is TGTGCCAGCCGGACAGAGCTAACCTACTCCTACGAGCAGTACTTC. Its translation: CASRTELTYSYEQYF.

The chain combines TRBV6-1 with TRBJ1-2, with D possibly being TRBD1 (5 bases). V was clipped by 3 bases and J by 6 bases, with 17 bases between them. The CDR3 loop spans 15 amino acids. Germline V gene lookup returns CDR1 MNHNS and CDR2 SASEGT. Here the CDR3 reads CASSDSRPGKHGYTF. CDR3 in DNA: TGTGCCAGCAGTGATAGTCGTCCAGGGAAGCATGGCTACACCTTC.

The J gene is TRBJ2-1, the V gene TRBV6-6, with TRBD2 as a possible D gene (6 bases). With 5 bases removed from V and 8 bases from J, the gap between germline ends came to 10 bases. The CDR3 totals 12 residues. Germline loops: CDR1 MNHNY, CDR2 SVGAGI (reference sequence). The CDR3 here is CASSGGGYEQFF. In DNA form, the CDR3 reads TGTGCCAGCAGTGGGGGAGGCTATGAGCAGTTCTTC.

The chain links TRBV10-2 to TRBJ2-3, with D perhaps matching TRBD1 or TRBD2 (5 bases each). Germline CDR1 reads WSHSY; CDR2 reads SAAADI. The V gene lost 6 bases and the J gene lost 2 bases, with 12 bases spanning the gap. There are 14 residues in the CDR3. The CDR3 reads CASRGRRITDTQYF. The DNA of the CDR3 is TGCGCCAGCAGGGGACGCCGGATCACAGATACGCAGTATTTT.

The gene calls are TRBV11-3 and TRBJ2-3; TRBD2 agrees at 14 bases. The V gene's germline CDR1 is SGHNT and CDR2 YENEEA. The junction had 9 bases not matched to a gene; V was cut back by 5 bases and J by 2 bases. CDR3 length: 18 amino acids. The CDR3 is CASSPGGTSGGYTDTQYF. The CDR3 DNA follows: TGTGCCAGCAGCCCCGGCGGGACTAGCGGGGGTTACACAGATACGCAGTATTTT.

This clone was counted only a few times. This chain joins TRBV7-8 and TRBJ1-5; D not resolved. Trimming stripped 2 bases from V and 7 bases from J, with 9 bases between. This CDR3 comprises 13 residues. Looked up from germline, CDR1 is SGHVS and CDR2 is FQNEAQ. CDR3 region: CASSLRIGQPQHF. The DNA for the CDR3 is TGTGCCAGCAGCTTACGAATAGGCCAGCCCCAGCATTTT.

This chain uses TRBV6-4 with TRBJ1-5; D ambiguous. The V gene's germline CDR1 is MRHNA and CDR2 SNTAGT. CDR3 length equals 15 residues. The V gene lost 5 bases and the J gene lost 8 bases, with 19 bases spanning the gap. CDR3 residues: CASSYARRLLEPQHF. CDR3 sequence (DNA): TGTGCCAGCAGTTACGCGAGACGCCTGTTGGAGCCCCAGCATTTT.

CDR3 bases: TGTGCCAGCACCCCGGGGGGGGAAAATGAAAAACTGTTTTTT. Protein sequence: CASTPGGENEKLFF. V usage is TRBV6-1 and J usage is TRBJ1-4, with a tentative D call TRBD1 (5 bases). Germline CDR1 is MNHNS and CDR2 is SASEGT. The CDR3 extends over 14 amino acids. Trimming left V 7 bases short and J 5 bases short, with 14 bases between.

The chain recombines TRBV5-1 with TRBJ1-1, with no clear D. The germline V gene has CDR1 SGHRS and CDR2 YFSETQ. The CDR3 consists of 18 residues. Trimming shortened V by 0 bases and J by 0 bases, and 18 bases separated the two germline ends. In nucleotides, the CDR3 is TGCGCCAGCAGCTTGGCGGGGTCTCAAGGACGGATGAACACTGAAGCTTTCTTT. Translated, it gives CASSLAGSQGRMNTEAFF.

The chain has TRBV7-3 and TRBJ2-1, with D hard to call. V was clipped by 5 bases and J by 0 bases, with 14 bases between them. The CDR3 sequence is 16 residues long. Germline V lookup: CDR1 SGHTA, CDR2 FQGTGA. CDR3 sequence reads: CASSGHTLNSYNEQFF. The CDR3 nucleotides are TGTGCCAGCAGCGGTCATACTCTGAACTCCTACAATGAGCAGTTCTTC.

V gene TRBV27 combines with J gene TRBJ1-5; 8 nucleotides align to TRBD1. V shed 2 bases and J 6 bases; nucleotides not matched to a gene: 6. The CDR3 is 15 residues long. Germline-derived CDR1 and CDR2 are MNHEY and SMNVEV (reference sequence). The CDR3 here is CASSLRQGKGQPQHF. The CDR3 nucleotides are TGTGCCAGCAGTTTACGACAGGGGAAGGGTCAGCCCCAGCATTTT.

This clone has just a few counts. The chain is built from TRBV6-6 and TRBJ1-1, with no clear D. CDR1 and CDR2 from the germline V gene are MNHNY and SVGAGI (reference sequence). This CDR3 is 13 amino acids long. Trimming shortened V by 6 bases and J by 3 bases, and 11 bases separated the two germline ends. In nucleotides, the CDR3 is TGTGCCAGCAGCCAGGACGGGGACACTGAAGCTTTCTTT. This encodes CASSQDGDTEAFF.

This sequence joins TRBV6-1 and TRBJ2-2; no firm D call. The V and J ends lost 6 bases and 4 bases respectively, with 6 bases between them. Germline assignment: CDR1 MNHNS and CDR2 SASEGT. The CDR3 consists of 12 residues. The CDR3 protein is CASRWGTGELFF. CDR3 DNA sequence: TGTGCCAGCAGGTGGGGCACCGGGGAGCTGTTTTTT.

The genes are TRBV5-1 and TRBJ2-5; tentative D call: TRBD2 (6 bases). The CDR3 spans 13 residues. CDR1 and CDR2 (germline): SGHRS, YFSETQ. V was shortened by 7 bases and J by 0 bases, with 10 bases between the two germline ends. The CDR3 protein is CASARDYQETQYF. In DNA form, the CDR3 reads TGCGCCAGCGCCCGGGACTACCAAGAGACCCAGTACTTC.

The chain is built from TRBV4-1 and TRBJ2-7, with TRBD2 matching over 8 bases. Germline lookup yields CDR1 MGHRA and CDR2 YSYEKL. J gave up 3 bases and V 1 base, and 8 bases lay outside the gene matches. The CDR3 totals 16 residues. The CDR3 DNA sequence: TGCGCCAGCAGCCAAGTCGGAAAGCGGGGGAACTACGAGCAGTACTTC. Amino acids: CASSQVGKRGNYEQYF.

V and J are TRBV19 and TRBJ2-1; tentatively, D is TRBD2 (7 bases). Trimming took off 7 bases at V and 5 bases at J, with 18 bases between the two ends. CDR3 length: 15 amino acids. The germline CDR1 and CDR2 sequences are LNHDA and SQIVND (reference sequence). The CDR3 nucleotides are TGTGCCAGTACCTCGGGGGGCCGCGGTAACAATGAGCAGTTCTTC. This sequence encodes CASTSGGRGNNEQFF.

This clone was counted a single time. V is TRBV30 and J is TRBJ2-7; a weak D match, TRBD2 (5 bases). From germline, CDR1 is GTSNPN and CDR2 SVGIG (reference sequence). The CDR3 spans 13 residues. V was cut by 1 base and J by 2 bases, with 9 bases left in between. The CDR3: CAWSASGTYEQYF. In DNA, the CDR3 is TGTGCCTGGAGTGCATCCGGGACCTACGAGCAGTACTTC.

The chain combines TRBV6-1 with TRBJ2-5; D is uncertain. CDR3 length: 13 residues. Per germline, CDR1 MNHNS and CDR2 SASEGT. V gave up 6 bases and J gave up 3 bases, with 11 bases separating them. The CDR3 loop is CASRKVVKETQYF. DNA of the CDR3: TGTGCCAGCAGGAAGGTCGTAAAAGAGACCCAGTACTTC.

This sequence joins TRBV29-1 and TRBJ2-3, with D possibly being TRBD2 (5 bases). The CDR3 contains 13 residues. Germline V gives CDR1 SQVTM, CDR2 ANQGSEA. The V gene lost 7 bases and the J gene lost 2 bases, with 13 bases spanning the gap. The CDR3 is CSASGGSTDTQYF. Written as DNA, the CDR3 is TGCAGCGCAAGCGGTGGTTCCACAGATACGCAGTATTTT.

The J gene is TRBJ2-5, the V gene TRBV19; D unresolved. V gave up 7 bases and J gave up 1 base, with 10 bases separating them. Germline assignment: CDR1 LNHDA and CDR2 SQIVND (reference sequence). The CDR3 sequence is 13 residues long. The CDR3 loop is CASTGSAQETQYF. CDR3 coding DNA: TGTGCCAGTACCGGGTCTGCCCAAGAGACCCAGTACTTC.

The chain couples TRBV25-1 to TRBJ2-3, with 14 positions matching TRBD2. V was clipped by 4 bases and J by 2 bases; unmatched bases: 8. CDR3 size: 18 residues. CDR1 is MGHDK, CDR2 SYGVNS, per germline. The CDR3 spells CASSARLAGGPYTDTQYF. The CDR3 bases are TGTGCCAGCAGTGCCAGACTAGCGGGAGGGCCTTACACAGATACGCAGTATTTT.

This chain joins TRBV10-2 and TRBJ2-7; 11 nucleotides align to TRBD1. V dropped 0 bases and J dropped 3; count of bases not matched to a gene: 1. Germline loops: CDR1 WSHSY, CDR2 SAAADI. The CDR3 is made up of 15 amino acids. The CDR3 DNA sequence: TGCGCCAGCAGTGAGTCCGGGACAGGGGGCTACGAGCAGTACTTC. This translates into CASSESGTGGYEQYF.

Concerning this clone: The junction departs from the called germline gene at one end, perhaps through a read error. Within the sample, other DNA sequences also encode this same CDR3. This rearrangement joins TRBV7-8 to TRBJ1-1; the D is unclear. Germline V gene lookup returns CDR1 SGHVS and CDR2 FQNEAQ. This CDR3 spans 14 amino acids. DNA of the CDR3: TGTGCCAGCAGCTTAGGTTCAAGTAACACTGAGGCTTTCTTT. The encoded protein is CASSLGSSNTEAFF. Full variable domain (rest looked up from reference TRBV7-8 and TRBJ1-1): GAGVSQSPRYKVAKRGQDVALRCDPISGHVSLFWYQQALGQGPEFLTYFQNEAQLDKSGLPSDRFFAERPEGSVSTLKIQRTQQEDSAVYLCASSLGSSNTEAFFGQGTRLTVV.

The chain carries TRBV9 and TRBJ2-1; perhaps TRBD1 as D (6 bases). V lost 0 bases and J 6 bases, leaving 19 bases between the germline ends. There are 17 residues in the CDR3. Germline V gene data show CDR1 as SGDLS and CDR2 as YYNGEE. For the CDR3, the DNA is TGTGCCAGCAGCGTAGGTCCACAGGGCTCTAGGGGCAATGAGCAGTTCTTC. Translation gives CASSVGPQGSRGNEQFF.

The V gene is TRBV6-6, the J gene TRBJ2-7; 10 bases fit TRBD1. The junction had 5 bases not matched to a gene; V was cut back by 4 bases and J by 2 bases. The CDR3 runs to 15 residues. Germline values: CDR1 MNHNY, CDR2 SVGAGI (reference sequence). The CDR3 sequence: CASSFRDRGTYEQYF. The CDR3 DNA reads as TGTGCCAGCAGTTTCCGGGACAGGGGAACCTACGAGCAGTACTTC.